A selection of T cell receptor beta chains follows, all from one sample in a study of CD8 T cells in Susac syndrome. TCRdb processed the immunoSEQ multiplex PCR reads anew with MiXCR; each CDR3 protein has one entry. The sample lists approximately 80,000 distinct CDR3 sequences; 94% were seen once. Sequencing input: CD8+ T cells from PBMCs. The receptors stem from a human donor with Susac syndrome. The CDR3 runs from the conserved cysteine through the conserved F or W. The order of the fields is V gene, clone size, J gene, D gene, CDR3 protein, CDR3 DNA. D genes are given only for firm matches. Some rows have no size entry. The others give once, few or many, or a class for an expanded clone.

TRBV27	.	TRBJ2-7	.	CASLGLNEQYF	TGTGCCAGCCTGGGACTGAACGAGCAGTACTTC
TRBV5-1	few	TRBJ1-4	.	CASKFGEKLFF	TGCGCCAGCAAGTTCGGGGAAAAACTGTTTTTT
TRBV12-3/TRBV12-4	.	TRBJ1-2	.	CASRPRLLNYGYTF	TGTGCCAGCCGCCCACGGCTGCTGAACTATGGCTACACCTTC
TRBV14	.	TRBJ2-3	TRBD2	CASSQGLAGATDTQYF	TGTGCCAGCAGCCAAGGACTAGCGGGGGCCACAGATACGCAGTATTTT
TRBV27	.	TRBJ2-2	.	CASSLWGVGTGELFF	TGTGCCAGCAGTTTATGGGGGGTTGGGACCGGGGAGCTGTTTTTT
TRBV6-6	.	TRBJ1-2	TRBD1	CASIMSTGHNYGYTF	TGTGCCAGCATCATGTCGACAGGGCACAACTATGGCTACACCTTC
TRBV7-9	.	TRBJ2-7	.	CASSTPDRKSSYEQYF	TGTGCCAGCAGCACGCCAGACAGGAAGAGCTCCTACGAGCAGTACTTC
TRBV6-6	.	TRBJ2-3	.	CASSPTRDSTDTQYF	TGTGCCAGCAGTCCAACCCGGGACAGCACAGATACGCAGTATTTT
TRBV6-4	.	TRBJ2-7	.	CASSAQGDQGEQYF	TGTGCCAGCAGTGCTCAGGGAGACCAAGGCGAGCAGTACTTC
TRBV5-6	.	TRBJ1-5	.	CASSHWGARNQPQHF	TGTGCCAGCAGCCACTGGGGGGCGCGAAATCAGCCCCAGCATTTT
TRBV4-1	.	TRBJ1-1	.	CASSQANTEAFF	TGCGCCAGCAGCCAGGCGAACACTGAAGCTTTCTTT
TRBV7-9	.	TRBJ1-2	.	CASSGRARPTTF	TGTGCCAGCAGTGGCAGGGCCCGGCCTACCACCTTC
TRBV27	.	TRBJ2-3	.	CASSFRWVDTDTQYF	TGTGCCAGCAGTTTTCGCTGGGTAGACACAGATACGCAGTATTTT
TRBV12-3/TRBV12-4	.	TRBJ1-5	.	CASSFKAGRQPQHF	TGTGCCAGCAGTTTTAAGGCAGGGAGGCAGCCCCAGCATTTT
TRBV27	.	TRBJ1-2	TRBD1	CASSPLLVQGDGYTF	TGTGCCAGCAGTCCACTCTTGGTCCAGGGGGATGGCTACACCTTC
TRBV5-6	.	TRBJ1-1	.	CASSPGGSEAFF	TGTGCCAGCAGCCCAGGAGGGTCAGAAGCTTTCTTT
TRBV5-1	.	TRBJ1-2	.	CASSLEGNNYGYTF	TGCGCCAGCAGCTTGGAGGGGAATAACTATGGCTACACCTTC
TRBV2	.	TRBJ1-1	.	CASRSGNTEAFF	TGTGCCAGCAGGTCAGGGAACACTGAAGCTTTCTTT
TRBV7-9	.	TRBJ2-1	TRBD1	CASSPGAGGINEQFF	TGTGCCAGCAGCCCCGGGGCAGGGGGAATCAATGAGCAGTTCTTC
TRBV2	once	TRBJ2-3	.	CASSERGGRTDTQYF	TGTGCCAGCAGTGAAAGGGGGGGCCGCACAGATACGCAGTATTTT
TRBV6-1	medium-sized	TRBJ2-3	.	CASSTGRDTQYF	TGTGCCAGCAGTACAGGGAGAGATACGCAGTATTTT
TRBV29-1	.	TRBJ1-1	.	CSVGGESFF	TGCAGCGTAGGGGGGGAATCTTTCTTT
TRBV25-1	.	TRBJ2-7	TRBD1	CASSEGTGFHEQYF	TGTGCCAGCAGTGAAGGGACAGGGTTCCACGAGCAGTACTTC
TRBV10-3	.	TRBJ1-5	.	CAISERESNQPQHF	TGTGCCATCAGTGAAAGGGAGTCCAATCAGCCCCAGCATTTT
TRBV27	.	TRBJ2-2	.	CASSFYQGNTGELFF	TGTGCCAGCAGTTTTTATCAGGGAAATACCGGGGAGCTGTTTTTT
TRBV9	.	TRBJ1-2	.	CASSTGYGYTF	TGTGCCAGCAGCACGGGCTATGGCTACACCTTC
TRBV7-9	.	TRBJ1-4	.	CASSLADPGTNEKLFF	TGTGCCAGCAGCTTAGCAGATCCGGGAACTAATGAAAAACTGTTTTTT
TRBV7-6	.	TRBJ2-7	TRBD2	CASSLRGVAGGPYEQYF	TGTGCCAGCAGCTTAAGGGGGGTAGCGGGGGGACCCTACGAGCAGTACTTC
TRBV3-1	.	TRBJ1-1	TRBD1	CASRQQGALNTEAFF	TGTGCCAGCAGACAACAGGGGGCCCTAAACACTGAAGCTTTCTTT
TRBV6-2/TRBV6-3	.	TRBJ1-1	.	CASSTYPRPTEAFF	TGTGCCAGCAGTACGTACCCAAGGCCCACTGAAGCTTTCTTT